The present T cell receptor beta chain was sequenced within a study of cytomegalovirus exposure and HLA in healthy donors. In the study overall: As an earlier analysis found, roughly 170 million T cells yielded about 100 million unique TCR beta sequences. When 350 to 500 donors were genotyped, more than 70% of them were found to fall in the Caucasian-associated ancestry cluster. Broader study findings: Later analysis showed TCR association rates varying by HLA locus, highest for DRB1 and lowest for HLA-C.

Remarks on this clone: Its antigen is undetermined.

Donors were ostensibly healthy at sampling, although undocumented immune exposures were probable. Germline V gene data show CDR1 as MNHEY and CDR2 as SMNVEV (reference sequence). This CDR3 comprises 15 residues. V lost 1 base and J 1 base, leaving 11 bases between the germline ends. The PCR was carried out with 60 Vbeta primers and 13 Jbeta primers. TCRdb's table, derived via immunoSEQ multiplex PCR, lists solely in-frame clones and lacks some. This table lists approximately 47,000 clones. This TCR was sampled from a male donor in good health and CMV-seronegative. The chain links TRBV27 to TRBJ2-7, with D perhaps TRBD2 (5 bases). Sequences were obtained from PBMCs. CDR3 sequence reads: CASSLFGPGSYEQYF. The DNA for the CDR3 is TGTGCCAGCAGTTTATTCGGTCCGGGGTCCTACGAGCAGTACTTC.